Listed here are 11 T cell receptor beta chains from one sample, sequenced in a study of T cells in Graves' hyperthyroidism and ophthalmopathy. RNA transcripts yielded amplified TCR beta CDR3 regions. Carried out on the TCR CDR3, a first-round RT-PCR used the HTBI primer set. TCRdb recomputed calls from the multiplex PCR reads with MiXCR, one row per CDR3 protein. Among some 560,000 distinct CDR3 sequences listed, about a sixth were seen once. The source material was blood. These receptors all come from a woman aged 25 to 39 with Graves' hyperthyroidism.

This clonotype was seen a handful of times. The chain carries TRBV6-2 or TRBV6-3 and TRBJ2-2, with TRBD2 matching 8 bases. Germline V CDR1 and CDR2: MNHEY, SVGEGT. The CDR3 loop spans 16 amino acids. J gave up 4 bases and V 7 bases, and 11 bases lay outside the gene matches. The CDR3 region is CASNSAGVSSTGELFF. CDR3 nucleotide sequence: TGTGCCAGCAATTCAGCGGGAGTTTCCTCCACCGGGGAGCTGTTTTTT.

This clonotype was detected only a few times. The chain couples TRBV28 to TRBJ2-4; D perhaps matches TRBD1 (6 bases). Trimming took off 2 bases at V and 4 bases at J, with 12 bases between the two ends. CDR1 is MDHEN, CDR2 SYDVKM, per germline. This CDR3 has 15 residues. Written as DNA, the CDR3 is TGTGCCAGCAGTTTAAGGGGGAGCCGGAAAAACATTCAGTACTTC. Translation: CASSLRGSRKNIQYF.

The sample holds many counts of this clonotype. The chain is built from TRBV28 and TRBJ2-5; 7 positions agree with TRBD1. The germline CDR1 and CDR2 sequences are MDHEN and SYDVKM. J lost 5 bases, V lost 4 bases, and 10 bases had no gene match. The CDR3 has 15 amino acids. CDR3 in DNA: TGTGCCAGCAGTTCTCAGGACAGGCTTGAGGAGACCCAGTACTTC. Protein: CASSSQDRLEETQYF.

This clonotype occurred many times. V gene TRBV6-1 combines with J gene TRBJ2-1; 9 nucleotides match TRBD1. The CDR3 totals 14 residues. J gave up 0 bases and V 6 bases, and 0 bases lay outside the gene matches. Germline V gene sequence: CDR1 MNHNS, CDR2 SASEGT. CDR3 in DNA: TGTGCCAGCAGGACAGGGGGCTCCTACAATGAGCAGTTCTTC. This codes for CASRTGGSYNEQFF.

In its sample, this clonotype was seen once. Relative to the germline gene, one junction end is altered; a read error may explain this. This sequence joins TRBV5-1 and TRBJ1-4; 7 bases line up with TRBD1. The CDR3 runs to 17 residues. In germline, CDR1 is SGHRS, CDR2 YFSETQ. CDR3 bases: TGCGCCAGCAGCTCTGGGACAGAGCTAGGGGGTAATGAAAGACTGTTTTTT. It translates to CASSSGTELGGNERLFF.

With regard to this clonotype: An end of the junction does not agree with germline; a read error may underlie this. The chain links TRBV3-1 to TRBJ2-6; 7 nucleotides agree with TRBD1. The CDR3 spans 16 residues. Germline CDR1 and CDR2: LGHDT and YNNKEL (reference sequence). The CDR3 region is CASSQETGSGANVLAF. The CDR3 nucleotides are TGTGCCAGCAGCCAAGAGACAGGGTCTGGGGCCAACGTCCTGGCTTTC.

Only a few counts were recorded for this clonotype. The J gene is TRBJ1-2, the V gene TRBV18, with D perhaps TRBD1 (6 bases). Trimming stripped 2 bases from V and 0 bases from J, with 13 bases between. CDR3 length: 16 amino acids. Germline V CDR1 and CDR2: KGHSH, LQKENI. CDR3 sequence (DNA): TGTGCCAGCTCACCAGGCGTAGGGGGATCTAACTATGGCTACACCTTC. Its translation is CASSPGVGGSNYGYTF.

This clonotype was counted at least ten times. The genes are TRBV20-1 and TRBJ2-7; TRBD2 aligns across 9 bases. The CDR3 consists of 19 residues. The V and J ends lost 0 bases and 4 bases, in that order; junction bases with no gene match: 19. Germline CDR1 DFQATT, CDR2 SNEGSKA (reference sequence). For the CDR3, the DNA is TGCAGTGCTAGAGATCTCCTAGCGGGAAATCGCGGGGACCCTTACGAGCAGTACTTC. Translating it yields CSARDLLAGNRGDPYEQYF.

In its sample, this clonotype was seen many times. The V gene is TRBV30, the J gene TRBJ2-1; D is unresolved. The V gene lost 0 bases and the J gene lost 8 bases, with 5 bases spanning the gap. Per the germline V gene, CDR1 is GTSNPN and CDR2 is SVGIG (reference sequence). The CDR3 consists of 11 residues. DNA of the CDR3: TGTGCCTGGAGTGTACGCGATGAGCAGTTCTTC. This gives the protein CAWSVRDEQFF.

This clonotype appeared many times. The chain employs TRBV20-1 and TRBJ2-1; TRBD2 matches at 9 bases. CDR3 length equals 17 residues. Germline V gene sequence: CDR1 DFQATT, CDR2 SNEGSKA (reference sequence). V dropped 2 bases and J dropped 1; count of bases not matched to a gene: 9. This CDR3 is CSARLGGSGRSYNEQFF. In DNA, the CDR3 is TGCAGTGCTAGACTGGGGGGTAGCGGGAGATCCTACAATGAGCAGTTCTTC.

The sample holds a few counts of this clonotype. The V call is TRBV6-1, the J call TRBJ2-7, with 11 bases identical to TRBD2. There are 15 residues in the CDR3. The V segment lost 6 bases and the J segment 0 bases; nucleotides outside the gene matches: 4. Germline lookup yields CDR1 MNHNS and CDR2 SASEGT. The DNA of the CDR3 is TGTGCCAGCAGACCTAGCGGGAGGCACTCCTACGAGCAGTACTTC. It yields the protein CASRPSGRHSYEQYF.